A single sample gave rise to the 24 T cell receptor beta chains below, sequenced in a study of T cells in localized non-small cell lung cancer. Profiling relied on immunoSEQ multiplex PCR, and the TCRdb table lists in-frame clones only, not all of them. The sample contains 48,000 or so clones, approximately 90% of which appear only once. The sequenced sample was peripheral blood, obtained before any cancer treatment. The receptor set was obtained from a male donor at least 60 years old with stage III squamous cell lung carcinoma.

The rearrangement uses TRBV7-2 and TRBJ2-7, with D possibly matching TRBD2 (6 bases). The V end was cut by 5 bases, the J end by 3 bases, with 14 bases between. CDR3 length: 14 residues. Germline CDR1 SGHTA, CDR2 FQGNSA. The CDR3 sequence: CASSPQTRHYEQYF. CDR3 nucleotide sequence: TGTGCCAGCAGCCCCCAGACTAGACACTACGAGCAGTACTTC. The full variable domain, in which reference TRBV7-2 and TRBJ2-7 provide the parts outside the CDR3, is GAGVSQSPSNKVTEKGKDVELRCDPISGHTALYWYRQSLGQGLEFLIYFQGNSAPDKSGLPSDRFSAERTGGSVSTLTIQRTQQEDSAVYLCASSPQTRHYEQYFGPGTRLTVT.

The chain employs TRBV10-3 and TRBJ2-5, with TRBD1 identical over 9 bases. Germline values: CDR1 ENHRY, CDR2 SYGVKD. V shed 8 bases and J 5 bases; nucleotides not matched to a gene: 15. This CDR3 contains 16 residues. This chain's CDR3 is CAIGPQGAIGSETQYF. The CDR3 DNA follows: TGTGCCATCGGACCACAGGGGGCAATAGGTTCCGAGACCCAGTACTTC.

This clone came up a few times. This chain links TRBV25-1 with TRBJ1-6; 8 positions match TRBD1. The germline V gene has CDR1 MGHDK and CDR2 SYGVNS. Germline trimming cut 6 bases from V and 8 bases from J; bases unmatched to any gene: 6. The CDR3 covers 14 residues. In DNA form, the CDR3 reads TGTGCCAGCAGAAGACAGGGGATACATTCACCCCTCCACTTT. As protein: CASRRQGIHSPLHF. Complete variable domain (other parts from reference TRBV25-1 and TRBJ1-6): EADIYQTPRYLVIGTGKKITLECSQTMGHDKMYWYQQDPGMELHLIHYSYGVNSTEKGDLSSESTVSRIRTEHFPLTLESARPSHTSQYLCASRRQGIHSPLHFGNGTRLTVT.

The rearrangement uses TRBV7-2 and TRBJ1-2; D not resolved. V lost 3 bases to trimming and J lost 10 bases, with 12 bases between them. CDR1 is SGHTA and CDR2 is FQGNSA in the germline V gene. The CDR3 totals 12 residues. Here the CDR3 reads CASSLNKGSYTF. CDR3 DNA: TGTGCCAGCAGCTTGAATAAAGGGTCCTACACCTTC.

This clone came up once. This rearrangement joins TRBV4-1 to TRBJ2-7; D tentatively reads TRBD1 or TRBD2 (5 bases each). V was cut by 0 bases and J by 1 base, with 10 bases left in between. CDR1 is MGHRA and CDR2 is YSYEKL in the germline V gene. This CDR3 has 15 residues. CDR3 amino acids: CASSQEEDKSYEQYF. The CDR3 DNA is TGCGCCAGCAGCCAAGAGGAGGACAAGTCCTACGAGCAGTACTTC.

The sample holds a few counts of this clone. This sequence joins TRBV19 and TRBJ1-2, with TRBD1 identical over 10 bases. CDR3 length equals 15 residues. V lost 10 bases, J lost 2 bases, and 10 bases stayed unmatched. Germline V gives CDR1 LNHDA, CDR2 SQIVND (reference sequence). The CDR3 loop is CATRQGAYPNYGYTF. In DNA form, the CDR3 reads TGTGCCACTAGACAGGGGGCCTACCCGAACTATGGCTACACCTTC.

In its sample, this clone was seen a few times. The chain carries TRBV5-1 and TRBJ2-7; D is undetermined. The germline V and J ends were trimmed by 3 bases and 1 base, with 14 bases remaining between them. Looked up from germline, CDR1 is SGHRS and CDR2 is YFSETQ. The CDR3 is made up of 15 amino acids. This chain's CDR3 is CASSWKDGKSYEQYF. CDR3 DNA sequence: TGCGCCAGCAGCTGGAAGGACGGAAAGTCCTACGAGCAGTACTTC.

Of note for this clone: Other DNA sequences within the sample encode an identical CDR3. This chain links TRBV6-5 with TRBJ1-1; 7 nucleotides match TRBD1. Germline CDR1 is MNHEY and CDR2 is SVGAGI. The CDR3 length is 14 residues. V dropped 2 bases and J dropped 5; count of bases not matched to a gene: 5. DNA for the CDR3: TGTGCCAGCAGTTACGGGGCAGGGGGGACTGAAGCTTTCTTT. This translates into CASSYGAGGTEAFF.

The chain is built from TRBV5-4 and TRBJ2-1, with TRBD1 identical over 8 bases. V lost 3 bases, J lost 4 bases, and 9 bases stayed unmatched. This CDR3 has 16 amino acids. CDR1 and CDR2 from the germline V gene are SGHNT and YYREEE (reference sequence). The DNA for the CDR3 is TGTGCCAGCAGCTCAGCCGGGACAGGTGGATACAATGAGCAGTTCTTC. Translated: CASSSAGTGGYNEQFF.

The chain joins TRBV5-6 to TRBJ1-5; D is perhaps TRBD1 (5 bases). Between the trimmed V and J ends, which lost 4 bases and 5 bases, there was a span of 10 bases. The CDR3 consists of 13 residues. The germline gives CDR1 SGHDT, CDR2 YYEEEE. This chain's CDR3 is CASSRDRHQPQHF. The CDR3 DNA reads TGTGCCAGCAGCCGGGACCGACATCAGCCCCAGCATTTT.

This rearrangement joins TRBV5-4 to TRBJ2-3; D might be TRBD1 (5 bases). Trimming left V 7 bases short and J 2 bases short, with 14 bases between. Germline V gives CDR1 SGHNT, CDR2 YYREEE (reference sequence). This CDR3 has 14 residues. CDR3 DNA: TGTGCCAGCGACGAGGCAGGGTTCACAGATACGCAGTATTTT. This encodes CASDEAGFTDTQYF.

This rearrangement joins TRBV11-2 to TRBJ2-7; TRBD2 matches 11 bases. The CDR3 sequence is 14 residues long. Germline CDR1 and CDR2: SGHAT and FQNNGV. The V segment lost 3 bases and the J segment 4 bases; nucleotides outside the gene matches: 2. The CDR3 coding sequence is TGTGCCAGCAGCTTCGGACTAGCGGGTTACGAGCAGTACTTC. Amino acid sequence: CASSFGLAGYEQYF.

The J gene is TRBJ1-4, the V gene TRBV25-1; D remains unclear. Germline values: CDR1 MGHDK, CDR2 SYGVNS. The CDR3 extends over 14 amino acids. V was cut by 4 bases and J by 4 bases, with 10 bases left in between. The CDR3 DNA reads as TGTGCCAGCAGTGCTCCCGGGAGTAATGAAAAACTGTTTTTT. This gives the protein CASSAPGSNEKLFF.

The chain carries TRBV2 and TRBJ1-5; D possibly corresponds to TRBD1 (5 bases). The V gene's germline CDR1 is SNHLY and CDR2 FYNNEI. The CDR3 has 13 residues. V lost 5 bases and J lost 7, with 12 bases in between. The CDR3 sequence: CASSKGLWQPQHF. CDR3 DNA sequence: TGTGCCAGCAGTAAGGGGTTATGGCAGCCCCAGCATTTT.

V is TRBV4-1 and J is TRBJ1-2, with 10 bases aligning to TRBD1. The J segment lost 4 bases and the V segment lost 0 bases, leaving 2 bases of the junction unmatched. Per the germline V gene, CDR1 is MGHRA and CDR2 is YSYEKL. The CDR3 consists of 15 residues. CDR3 sequence reads: CASSQDGDRGYGYTF. CDR3 nucleotide sequence: TGCGCCAGCAGCCAAGACGGGGACAGGGGCTATGGCTACACCTTC.

This clone was observed a few times. The V and J genes are TRBV7-9 and TRBJ1-1, with D possibly being TRBD1 (6 bases). V lost 6 bases to trimming and J lost 0 bases, with 11 bases between them. The CDR3 consists of 14 residues. Germline assignment: CDR1 SEHNR and CDR2 FQNEAQ (reference sequence). The CDR3 loop is CASSSRGLNTEAFF. The CDR3 DNA reads TGTGCCAGCAGTTCCAGGGGACTGAACACTGAAGCTTTCTTT.

J is TRBJ1-1 and V is TRBV7-9; TRBD1 is a possible D gene (6 bases). V was pared by 4 bases and J by 5 bases, with 20 bases between. The germline CDR1 and CDR2 sequences are SEHNR and FQNEAQ (reference sequence). CDR3 length equals 16 residues. CDR3 nucleotide sequence: TGTGCCAGCAGCTCCTATAAACAGGGCGCGGGGACTGAAGCTTTCTTT. This codes for CASSSYKQGAGTEAFF. The variable domain in full, with the rest retrieved from reference TRBV7-9 and TRBJ1-1, is DTGVSQNPRHKITKRGQNVTFRCDPISEHNRLYWYRQTLGQGPEFLTYFQNEAQLEKSRLLSDRFSAERPKGSFSTLEIQRTEQGDSAMYLCASSSYKQGAGTEAFFGQGTRLTVV.

This clone was found a few times. The chain carries TRBV4-2 and TRBJ1-1; the D is unclear. This CDR3 contains 14 residues. V lost 3 bases and J 4 bases, leaving 12 bases between the germline ends. Germline loops: CDR1 LGHNA, CDR2 YNFKEQ. CDR3 loop: CASSQAGGGTEAFF. CDR3 nucleotide sequence: TGTGCCAGCAGCCAGGCAGGAGGAGGCACTGAAGCTTTCTTT.

The chain uses TRBV29-1 and TRBJ2-6; D might be TRBD2 (6 bases). CDR1 and CDR2 from the germline V gene are SQVTM and ANQGSEA. This CDR3 comprises 14 residues. V lost 5 bases and J 4 bases, leaving 12 bases between the germline ends. This CDR3 reads CSVPGGMGANVLTF. The CDR3, as DNA: TGCAGCGTTCCCGGGGGTATGGGGGCCAACGTCCTGACTTTC.

This clone has only one observation. The chain is built from TRBV7-6 and TRBJ1-4; D gene unclear. This CDR3 is 15 amino acids long. The V gene lost 1 base and the J gene lost 5 bases, with 11 bases spanning the gap. Germline lookup yields CDR1 SGHVS and CDR2 FNYEAQ. CDR3 residues: CASSLEADRNEKLFF. CDR3 bases: TGTGCCAGCAGCTTAGAGGCAGATCGAAATGAAAAACTGTTTTTT.

The rearrangement joins TRBV19 to TRBJ1-5; 9 positions match TRBD1. The CDR3 covers 17 residues. With V trimmed by 5 bases and J by 0 bases, 8 bases remained unmatched. Germline loops: CDR1 LNHDA, CDR2 SQIVND (reference sequence). DNA of the CDR3: TGTGCCAGTAGTCCGGGACAGGGACTCGGTAGCAATCAGCCCCAGCATTTT. Translating it yields CASSPGQGLGSNQPQHF.

This clone came up a few times. The gene calls are TRBV5-4 and TRBJ2-1, with 16 bases lining up with TRBD2. The germline V gene has CDR1 SGHNT and CDR2 YYREEE (reference sequence). After removal of 4 bases from V and 0 bases from J, the junction contained 4 bases not matched to a gene. This CDR3 comprises 18 residues. This CDR3 reads CASSAGLAGGSSYNEQFF. The CDR3 DNA follows: TGTGCCAGCAGCGCGGGACTAGCGGGAGGGAGCTCCTACAATGAGCAGTTCTTC.

Regarding this clone: Its ends do not fully match the called genes, so a read error is possible. The rearrangement joins TRBV15 to TRBJ2-7, with 12 positions matching TRBD1. In germline, CDR1 is LNHNV, CDR2 YYDKDF (reference sequence). This CDR3 spans 14 amino acids. In DNA, the CDR3 is TGTGCCACCAGCAGAGGGGGACAGGGGGCCGAGCACTACTTC. It encodes CATSRGGQGAEHYF.

The chain has TRBV30 and TRBJ2-6; D is possibly TRBD2 (6 bases). CDR1 is GTSNPN and CDR2 is SVGIG in the germline V gene (reference sequence). The CDR3 totals 14 residues. Trimming took off 5 bases at V and 7 bases at J, with 15 bases between the two ends. DNA for the CDR3: TGTGCCTGGGTCCTAGCCGGGAGTGCCAACGTCCTGACTTTC. This translates into CAWVLAGSANVLTF.